This T cell receptor beta chain was captured in a study of beta chain features in type 1 diabetes. Germline CDR1 and CDR2: SGHRS and YFSETQ. The CDR3 is 15 amino acids. V lost 7 bases, J lost 4 bases, and 19 bases lay in between. Reverse transcribing all isolated RNA meant expressed TCRB transcripts were sequenced. TCRdb's copy holds only in-frame clones and misses some; the assay was immunoSEQ multiplex PCR. The sample includes about 140,000 clones, less than 8.5% seen only once; the top ten take more than 1.1%. The clonotype originates from a woman aged 25 to 45 in good health. Sequencing was carried out using central memory CD4+ T cells from blood. This sequence joins TRBV5-1 and TRBJ2-3, with TRBD2 as a possible D gene (6 bases). CDR3 bases: TGCGCCAGCGGACACCCGGGACTGCGCGCAGATACGCAGTATTTT. Amino acid sequence: CASGHPGLRADTQYF.